One sample yielded the 6 T cell receptor beta chains listed below, sequenced in a study of T cell responses to AZD1222 COVID-19 vaccine. Clones were sequenced by immunoSEQ multiplex PCR, and TCRdb holds only the in-frame ones, with some missing. Counted here are approximately 150,000 clones, 90% to 95% occurring once; the ten biggest clones make up roughly 5%. The sequencing here drew on peripheral blood, taken 28 days after the second AZD1222 dose. The source is an adult who received the AZD1222 COVID-19 vaccine.

The rearrangement links TRBV10-3 to TRBJ1-3; no reliable D call. V was shortened by 3 bases and J by 4 bases, with 7 bases between the two germline ends. Germline V gives CDR1 ENHRY, CDR2 SYGVKD. The CDR3 contains 13 residues. The CDR3 DNA follows: TGTGCCATCAGTGAAGGCCCGGGAAACACCATATATTTT. Amino acid sequence: CAISEGPGNTIYF.

This chain links TRBV6-5 with TRBJ1-2; D uncertain. The CDR3 spans 13 residues. Germline loops: CDR1 MNHEY, CDR2 SVGAGI. V lost 0 bases, J lost 4 bases, and 6 bases lay in between. The CDR3 nucleotides read TGTGCCAGCAGTTACTCGGCAGTCTATGGCTACACCTTC. This sequence encodes CASSYSAVYGYTF.

This chain joins TRBV6-5 and TRBJ2-3; 9 bases align to TRBD2. CDR1 and CDR2 from the germline V gene are MNHEY and SVGAGI. The V gene end was trimmed by 2 bases and the J gene end by 4 bases; junction bases not matched to a gene: 7. CDR3 length: 16 amino acids. The CDR3 DNA sequence: TGTGCCAGCAGTTACGAGGGCGGGAGGGCCTCAGATACGCAGTATTTT. It is translated as CASSYEGGRASDTQYF.

The chain has TRBV27 and TRBJ1-5; D not resolved. The V end was cut by 5 bases, the J end by 2 bases, with 16 bases between. This CDR3 contains 16 residues. The germline V gene encodes CDR1 MNHEY and CDR2 SMNVEV (reference sequence). Here the CDR3 reads CASSTTWGDRNQPQHF. In nucleotides, the CDR3 is TGTGCCAGCAGTACCACATGGGGTGATCGCAATCAGCCCCAGCATTTT.

The CDR3 DNA follows: TGTGCCAGCAGCATGGGGGGGAGGGATGAGCAGTTCTTC. The encoded protein is CASSMGGRDEQFF. The chain is built from TRBV7-2 and TRBJ2-1; TRBD2 agrees at 7 bases. Trimming took 5 bases from V and 8 from J; bases not matched to a gene: 6. The CDR3 has 13 residues. Germline CDR1 reads SGHTA; CDR2 reads FQGNSA.

This clone has only a few counts. The J gene is TRBJ2-7, the V gene TRBV12-3 or TRBV12-4, with 11 nucleotides matching TRBD2. The CDR3 is made up of 13 amino acids. Trimming at V came to 6 bases and at J to 7 bases, leaving 5 bases not matched to a gene. The CDR3 loop reads CASRPGTSGEQYF. The CDR3, as DNA: TGTGCCAGCAGACCCGGGACTAGCGGAGAGCAGTACTTC.